This T cell receptor beta chain was recorded in a study of T cells in Graves' hyperthyroidism and ophthalmopathy (dated by TCRdb to between 2018 and 2020). For the wider study: Peripheral blood samples were taken at initial diagnosis, before any treatment was given. The paper describes TCR Vbeta CDR3 sequencing of 135 peripheral blood samples, made up of about 40 ophthalmopathy patients, roughly 72 hyperthyroidism patients and about 17 progressor patients. A discovery cohort of about a hundred patients, approximately 44 with Graves' ophthalmopathy and 57 with stable Graves' hyperthyroidism, was used to find distinguishing TCR V-J signatures. An independent validation cohort of about 20 hyperthyroidism patients and about 16 patients who later progressed to ophthalmopathy tested prospective prediction of ophthalmopathy. In addition, the study compared T-cell repertoires in thyroid tissue and in blood from 6 or 7 Graves' hyperthyroidism patients. The roughly 100 discovery patients were randomly divided into training and test sets at a 7:3 ratio. Once sampling was done, hyperthyroidism patients were given methimazole at a starting dose of 30 mg daily, whereas ophthalmopathy patients were given high-dose intravenous methylprednisolone.

This clonotype was detected many times. Its recognized antigen is unknown. No qualities accompany the bases; no much larger clone lies one base away. Overall results and qualifications from the work: Most expanded thyroid clonotypes (frequency above 0.001) were also detected in blood, a finding suggesting that blood repertoires may reflect thyroid immune responses. A 13 V-J signature model separated ophthalmopathy from stable hyperthyroidism, with approximately 87% sensitivity and 81.08% specificity in cross-validation and 80%/75% in testing. In validation, the model predicted progression to ophthalmopathy with roughly 66% sensitivity and approximately 74% specificity, a median of about 6 months before onset. Sample size was not statistically predetermined, and investigators were not blinded to group allocation.

In the ophthalmopathy patients, disease was moderately to severely active, with a Clinical Activity Score of 3 or more, a NOSPECS grade of 4 or more, and a duration of less than 3 months. Any patient with an uncontrolled infection, another autoimmune disease, pregnancy or lactation was excluded. Diagnoses relied on clinical symptoms, serum thyroxine and TRAb, thyroid ultrasound and orbital computed tomography. PBMCs were isolated from about 10 ml of fresh peripheral blood by Ficoll-Paque density gradient centrifugation. Trizol reagent was used to extract total RNA, and RNA quality was then checked on an Agilent 2100 Bioanalyzer. The TCR beta CDR3 regions were amplified from the RNA transcripts. A first-round RT-PCR of the TCR CDR3 used the HTBI primer set with the Qiagen OneStep RT-PCR kit. A second multiplex PCR round built the libraries, followed by size selection and purification. Paired-end sequencing of the libraries was performed with 100 bp reads on an Illumina HiSeq2000. The study's processing was this. SOAPnuke was used to process the raw data, with reads discarded if the reads contained adapters or uncalled bases, had a mean Phred below 15, or lacked an exact constant-primer or identifier match. COPE v1.2.5 was used to merge the high-quality paired reads, and each unique nucleotide sequence was defined as a clonotype. MiTCR v1.1 was used to align clonotypes to the IMGT TRBV, TRBD and TRBJ reference segments. Only V-J combinations with frequency above 0.0001, covering 99.2% of repertoires, were analysed. A TCS score was defined as the ratio of F50 (clonal expansion) to E x V (chaos), with BLOSUM62-based TCRdist applied between CDR3 peptides within each V-J. Welch's t-statistics and random forest reduced 500 to 650 V-J features to 13, which were used in a naive Bayes classifier (R e1071). TCRdb ran its own pipeline on the public reads, namely fastp trimming at Q25 and MiXCR clone calling, and kept in-frame beta chains. Rows are combined by CDR3 protein, so each entry shows the most common genes and DNA. The V and J calls shown here were made by TCRdb, not taken from the authors' results. The sample table lists 500,000 to 750,000 distinct CDR3 sequences, 13% to 15% of them with a count of one. The ten largest account for 7% to 9% of the sample.

CDR1 and CDR2 were assigned from the germline V gene (reference sequence) as MNHEY and SMNVEV. Measured from the cysteine to the phenylalanine, the CDR3 is 16 residues long. This entry keeps only the CDR3 DNA: 48 bases, framed from base 1. V trim: 2 bases; J trim: 6 bases; unmatched bases: 8. In this chain, TRBV27 is recombined with TRBJ2-7, and 12 bases in between align with TRBD1. The TCR originated in a woman younger than 35 with Graves' ophthalmopathy. The sample consisted of blood. The nucleotide sequence reads TGTGCCAGCAGTTTAGGGACAGGGGGCCAGGAAGTCGAGCAGTACTTC. It translates as CASSLGTGGQEVEQYF.